A single sample gave rise to the 13 T cell receptor beta chains below, sequenced in a study of CD8+ T cells in alopecia areata. Indicated treatment: oral pan-JAK inhibitor, 5-10 mg twice daily. cDNA serving as the sequencing template came from extracted, reverse transcribed RNA. The assay was immunoSEQ multiplex PCR, and TCRdb's table has in-frame clones only and misses some. The sample holds about 210,000 clones; 43% are singletons and the top ten take around 2.8%. The sequencing here drew on CD4+ T cells sorted from blood, taken between weeks 36 and 40, from a patient treated with tofacitinib. All receptors derive from a human donor with alopecia areata.

The DNA of the CDR3 is TGTGCCAGCAGCACCGGACTAGCGGGTACCTACGAGCAGTACTTC. It yields the protein CASSTGLAGTYEQYF. J is TRBJ2-7 and V is TRBV9; 11 bases match TRBD2. With V trimmed by 4 bases and J by 2 bases, 5 bases remained unmatched. The CDR3 is made up of 15 amino acids. The germline V gene has CDR1 SGDLS and CDR2 YYNGEE.

V gene TRBV30 combines with J gene TRBJ2-2; D may be TRBD1 (6 bases). Looked up from germline, CDR1 is GTSNPN and CDR2 is SVGIG (reference sequence). V was cut by 2 bases and J by 0 bases, with 10 bases left in between. This CDR3 is built from 15 residues. The CDR3 loop reads CAWSKGTSNTGELFF. The CDR3 DNA reads as TGTGCCTGGAGTAAGGGGACATCGAACACCGGGGAGCTGTTTTTT.

In its sample, this clone was seen a few times. This sequence joins TRBV7-6 and TRBJ2-1; TRBD1 might be the D (6 bases). The V and J ends lost 3 bases and 4 bases respectively, with 10 bases between them. Germline values: CDR1 SGHVS, CDR2 FNYEAQ. The CDR3 sequence is 14 residues long. DNA of the CDR3: TGTGCCAGCAGCTTCCAGGGGTCATACAATGAGCAGTTCTTC. This gives the protein CASSFQGSYNEQFF. The variable domain in full, with the rest retrieved from reference TRBV7-6 and TRBJ2-1, is GAGVSQSPRYKVTKRGQDVALRCDPISGHVSLYWYRQALGQGPEFLTYFNYEAQQDKSGLPNDRFSAERPEGSISTLTIQRTEQRDSAMYRCASSFQGSYNEQFFGPGTRLTVL.

This sequence joins TRBV29-1 and TRBJ2-4; 7 positions agree with TRBD1. The CDR3 length is 12 residues. The germline CDR1 and CDR2 sequences are SQVTM and ANQGSEA. The ends lost 7 bases at V and 7 bases at J; junction bases unmatched: 7. CDR3 protein: CSAGAQGNIQYF. CDR3 in DNA: TGCAGCGCCGGGGCACAGGGGAACATTCAGTACTTC.

The rearrangement uses TRBV10-3 and TRBJ2-3; D is possibly TRBD1 (5 bases). The V gene lost 7 bases and the J gene lost 6 bases, with 17 bases spanning the gap. The CDR3 is 14 residues long. Germline V gives CDR1 ENHRY, CDR2 SYGVKD. CDR3 residues: CAINGQGLRDTQYF. The CDR3 nucleotides are TGTGCCATCAACGGGCAGGGTTTACGTGATACGCAGTATTTT.

V is TRBV6-5 and J is TRBJ2-1; possible D gene TRBD1, 5 bases. The ends were cut back, 6 bases at V and 4 bases at J, with 7 bases in the middle. Germline loops: CDR1 MNHEY, CDR2 SVGAGI. The CDR3 runs 12 residues. The CDR3 here is CASRDTYNEQFF. CDR3 bases: TGTGCCAGCAGGGACACTTACAATGAGCAGTTCTTC.

The chain carries TRBV5-4 and TRBJ1-2; 8 bases line up with TRBD1. Germline V gene sequence: CDR1 SGHNT, CDR2 YYREEE (reference sequence). The CDR3 is 15 amino acids. J lost 6 bases, V lost 3 bases, and 10 bases had no gene match. The CDR3 reads CASSWAGTGPHGYTF. As DNA, the CDR3 is TGTGCCAGCAGCTGGGCCGGGACAGGACCCCATGGCTACACCTTC.

This CDR3 is CASRGEGNQPQHF. In DNA form, the CDR3 reads TGTGCCAGTAGGGGGGAGGGCAATCAGCCCCAGCATTTT. V gene TRBV19 combines with J gene TRBJ1-5, with D perhaps TRBD1 (5 bases). CDR1 LNHDA and CDR2 SQIVND come from the germline V gene (reference sequence). Trimming left V 6 bases short and J 2 bases short, with 8 bases between. CDR3 length equals 13 residues.

This clone was found a few times. Here the CDR3 DNA reads TGTGCCAGTAGTATTGGTCTGGGAGGACCCGGGGAGCTGTTTTTT. Translating it yields CASSIGLGGPGELFF. This chain links TRBV19 with TRBJ2-2; maybe TRBD2 (6 bases). This CDR3 has 15 residues. Trimming pared 3 bases from V and 6 bases from J, leaving 14 bases between. Germline V gene sequence: CDR1 LNHDA, CDR2 SQIVND (reference sequence).

This clone has more than one count but fewer than ten. The chain carries TRBV7-2 and TRBJ2-1; TRBD2 agrees at 8 bases. The CDR3 contains 16 residues. Trimming took 6 bases from V and 4 from J; bases not matched to a gene: 11. Germline lookup yields CDR1 SGHTA and CDR2 FQGNSA. CDR3 loop: CASRGLLADKYNEQFF. CDR3 in DNA: TGTGCCAGCAGGGGATTACTAGCGGACAAATACAATGAGCAGTTCTTC.

This chain connects TRBV6-6 to TRBJ2-7; tentative D call: TRBD2 (7 bases). V was shortened by 0 bases and J by 3 bases, with 12 bases between the two germline ends. The CDR3 runs to 15 residues. Germline CDR1 is MNHNY and CDR2 is SVGAGI (reference sequence). This CDR3 reads CASSYSTGLGYEQYF. The CDR3 DNA reads TGTGCCAGCAGTTACTCGACAGGACTAGGCTACGAGCAGTACTTC.

This clone was seen more than once but under ten times. The chain couples TRBV29-1 to TRBJ2-3; 11 bases agree with TRBD2. The CDR3 runs to 15 residues. V was pared by 6 bases and J by 0 bases, with 5 bases of the junction left unmatched. CDR1 SQVTM and CDR2 ANQGSEA come from the germline V gene. In DNA, the CDR3 is TGCAGCGTCCTGCTAGCGGGAGGCAGCACAGATACGCAGTATTTT. Its protein is CSVLLAGGSTDTQYF.

The chain couples TRBV6-5 to TRBJ2-7, with TRBD1 matching over 11 bases. The junction had 5 bases not matched to a gene; V was cut back by 7 bases and J by 6 bases. This CDR3 region has 13 residues. CDR1 MNHEY and CDR2 SVGAGI come from the germline V gene. The CDR3 protein is CASTGDRGIEQYF. As DNA, the CDR3 is TGTGCCAGCACTGGGGACAGGGGGATCGAGCAGTACTTC.